This T cell receptor (beta chain) was profiled in a study of blood T cell repertoires in COVID-19. TCRdb keeps only in-frame clones here, not all; method: immunoSEQ multiplex PCR. The repertoire has 150,000 to 190,000 clones, around 84% of them found once; the top ten carry less than 10%. Seattle patient enrollment occurred during active infection, with longitudinal follow-up thereafter. This clonotype was obtained from a woman in her fifties or sixties with COVID-19, enrolled during active disease. The source material was peripheral blood.

As DNA, the CDR3 is TGTGCCAGCAGCTATTACCAGGGGGCTAGGGGGGCCAACGTCCTGACTTTC. Translated: CASSYYQGARGANVLTF. The chain joins TRBV3-1 (or the pseudogene TRBV3-2) to TRBJ2-6; 8 bases align to TRBD1. The CDR3 has 17 amino acids. The junction had 10 bases not matched to a gene; V was cut back by 5 bases and J by 4 bases. CDR1 and CDR2 from the germline V gene are LGHDT and YNNKEL (reference sequence).